One T cell receptor beta chain is described in this entry. The antigen is undetermined. These data are taken from a study of shared clonotypes between healthy human individuals. The study, taken as a whole, reports: Only blood was sampled, and tissue TCR repertoires likely differ from blood ones.

Data came from immunoSEQ multiplex PCR; TCRdb stores just in-frame clones and leaves some out. In the table there are 1.4 million or so clones, around 98.5% of which are singletons. CDR3 size: 15 residues. V was pared by 2 bases and J by 9 bases, with 17 bases between. Germline CDR1 is SGHNT and CDR2 is YENEEA. The sequence came from a man aged 30 to 39 in good health. The chain joins TRBV11-3 to TRBJ2-1; perhaps TRBD2 as D (6 bases). Sequenced material: naive CD4+ T cells sorted from blood. Subset given: CD45RA+ positively selected. CDR3 bases: TGTGCCAGCAGCTTATCGAGTGGGAGGACGGGTGAGCAGTTCTTC. Translating it yields CASSLSSGRTGEQFF.